This TCR beta chain was profiled in a study of blood T cell repertoires in COVID-19. This CDR3 spans 16 amino acids. V gave up 4 bases and J gave up 5 bases; unmatched junction bases: 8. CDR1 SGHNT and CDR2 YYREEE come from the germline V gene (reference sequence). This table comes from immunoSEQ multiplex PCR, and its TCRdb copy is limited to in-frame clones, with some not included. The sample has 210,000 or so clones, roughly 84% seen once; the top ten hold 6.2%. V and J are TRBV5-4 and TRBJ2-5, with 13 bases matching TRBD2. This clonotype originated in a woman aged 40 to 49 who had recovered from COVID-19. Sequences were obtained from peripheral blood. CDR3 protein: CASSLGLAGVRETQYF. In nucleotides, the CDR3 is TGTGCCAGCAGCCTAGGACTAGCGGGAGTTAGGGAGACCCAGTACTTC.